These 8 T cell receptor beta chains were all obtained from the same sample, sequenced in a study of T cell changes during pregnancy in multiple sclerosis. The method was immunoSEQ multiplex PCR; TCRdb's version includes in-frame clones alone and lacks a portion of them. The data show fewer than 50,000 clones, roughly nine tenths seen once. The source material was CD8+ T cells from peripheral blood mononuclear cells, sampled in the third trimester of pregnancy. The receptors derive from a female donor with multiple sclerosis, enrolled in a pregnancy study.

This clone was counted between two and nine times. The chain's CDR3 is CSVLGQGIYEQYF. Here the CDR3 DNA reads TGCAGCGTTTTGGGACAGGGGATATACGAGCAGTACTTC. J is TRBJ2-7 and V is TRBV29-1; TRBD1 matches at 10 bases. Per germline, CDR1 SQVTM and CDR2 ANQGSEA. The ends lost 5 bases at V and 4 bases at J; junction bases unmatched: 5. CDR3 length: 13 amino acids.

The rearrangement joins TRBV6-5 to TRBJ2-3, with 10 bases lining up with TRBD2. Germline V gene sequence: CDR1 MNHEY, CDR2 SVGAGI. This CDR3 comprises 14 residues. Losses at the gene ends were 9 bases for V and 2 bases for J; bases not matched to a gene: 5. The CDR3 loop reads CASKREGNTDTQYF. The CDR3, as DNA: TGTGCCAGTAAGCGGGAGGGCAACACAGATACGCAGTATTTT.

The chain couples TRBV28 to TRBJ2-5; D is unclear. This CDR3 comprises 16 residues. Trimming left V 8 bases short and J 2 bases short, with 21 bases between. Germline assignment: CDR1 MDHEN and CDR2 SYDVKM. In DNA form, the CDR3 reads TGTGCCAGCCGCCTTCTGGGTCCTAGGCCACAAGAGACCCAGTACTTC. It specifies CASRLLGPRPQETQYF. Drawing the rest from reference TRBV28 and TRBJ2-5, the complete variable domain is DVKVTQSSRYLVKRTGEKVFLECVQDMDHENMFWYRQDPGLGLRLIYFSYDVKMKEKGDIPEGYSVSREKKERFSLILESASTNQTSMYLCASRLLGPRPQETQYFGPGTRLLVL.

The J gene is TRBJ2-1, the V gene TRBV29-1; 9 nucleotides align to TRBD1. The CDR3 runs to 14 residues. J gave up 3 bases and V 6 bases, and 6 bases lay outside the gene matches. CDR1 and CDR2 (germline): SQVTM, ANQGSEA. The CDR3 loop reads CSVLGQGLYNEQFF. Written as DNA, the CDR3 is TGCAGCGTCCTCGGACAGGGGCTCTACAATGAGCAGTTCTTC.

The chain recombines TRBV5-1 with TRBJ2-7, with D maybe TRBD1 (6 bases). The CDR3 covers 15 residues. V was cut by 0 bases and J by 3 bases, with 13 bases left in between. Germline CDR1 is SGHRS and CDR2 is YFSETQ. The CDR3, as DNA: TGCGCCAGCAGCTTGGGTCAGGGGCTCGTCTACGAGCAGTACTTC. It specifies CASSLGQGLVYEQYF. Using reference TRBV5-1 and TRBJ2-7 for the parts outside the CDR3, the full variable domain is KAGVTQTPRYLIKTRGQQVTLSCSPISGHRSVSWYQQTPGQGLQFLFEYFSETQRNKGNFPGRFSGRQFSNSRSEMNVSTLELGDSALYLCASSLGQGLVYEQYFGPGTRLTVT.

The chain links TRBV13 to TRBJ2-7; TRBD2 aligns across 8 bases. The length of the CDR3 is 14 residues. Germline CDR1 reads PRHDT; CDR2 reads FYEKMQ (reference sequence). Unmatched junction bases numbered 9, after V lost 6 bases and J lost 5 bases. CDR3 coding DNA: TGTGCCAGCAGTCTACCGGGACTAGTTAACGAGCAGTACTTC. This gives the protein CASSLPGLVNEQYF.

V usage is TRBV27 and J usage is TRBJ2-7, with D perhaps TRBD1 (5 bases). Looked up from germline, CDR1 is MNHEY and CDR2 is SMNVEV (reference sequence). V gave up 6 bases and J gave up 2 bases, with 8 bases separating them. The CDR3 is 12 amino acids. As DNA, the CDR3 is TGTGCCAGCAGGGGGCTAGCCTACGAGCAGTACTTC. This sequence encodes CASRGLAYEQYF.

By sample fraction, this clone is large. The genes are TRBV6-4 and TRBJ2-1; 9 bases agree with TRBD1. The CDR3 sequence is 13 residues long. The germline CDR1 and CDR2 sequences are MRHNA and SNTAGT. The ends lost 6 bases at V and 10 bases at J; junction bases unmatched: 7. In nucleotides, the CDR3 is TGTGCCAGCAGCAGGACAGGGGAGGGGGAGCAGTTCTTC. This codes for CASSRTGEGEQFF.